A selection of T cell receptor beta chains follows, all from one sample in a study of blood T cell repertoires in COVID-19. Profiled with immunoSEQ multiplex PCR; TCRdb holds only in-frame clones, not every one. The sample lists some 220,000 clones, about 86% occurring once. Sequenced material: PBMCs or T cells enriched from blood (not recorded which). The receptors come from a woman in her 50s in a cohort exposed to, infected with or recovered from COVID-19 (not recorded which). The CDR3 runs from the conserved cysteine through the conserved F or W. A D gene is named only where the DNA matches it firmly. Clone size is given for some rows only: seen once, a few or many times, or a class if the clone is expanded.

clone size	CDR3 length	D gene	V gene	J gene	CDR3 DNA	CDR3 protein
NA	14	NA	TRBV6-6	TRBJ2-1	TGTGCCAGCAGCTCTCTCGAGCAGGGTTATGAGCAGTTCTTC	CASSSLEQGYEQFF
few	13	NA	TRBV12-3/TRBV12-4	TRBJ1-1	TGTGCCAGCAGTTCAGGGGTACGTACTGAAGCTTTCTTT	CASSSGVRTEAFF
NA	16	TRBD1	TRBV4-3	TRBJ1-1	TGCGCCAGCAGCCAGGCCTGGACAGGGGGTAACACTGAAGCTTTCTTT	CASSQAWTGGNTEAFF
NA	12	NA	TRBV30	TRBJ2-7	TGTGCCTGGAGTGTACACCCCTACGAGCAGTACTTC	CAWSVHPYEQYF
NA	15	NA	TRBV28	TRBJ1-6	TGTGCCAGCAGTCCAACGGGGGTTCTCGGGGCACCCCTCCACTTT	CASSPTGVLGAPLHF
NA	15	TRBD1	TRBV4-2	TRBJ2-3	TGTGCCAGCAGCCCCGATGGGACAGGGTACGATACGCAGTATTTT	CASSPDGTGYDTQYF
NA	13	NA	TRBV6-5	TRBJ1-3	TGTGCCAGCAGTCCTCTCTCTGGAAACACCATATATTTT	CASSPLSGNTIYF
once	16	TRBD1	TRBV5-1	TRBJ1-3	TGCGCCAGCAGCGAGGCGACAGGGTTCTCTGGAAACACCATATATTTT	CASSEATGFSGNTIYF
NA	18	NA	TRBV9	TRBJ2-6	TGTGCCAGCAGCATGACAGTTAAGTTCGCCTCTGGGGCCAACGTCCTGACTTTC	CASSMTVKFASGANVLTF
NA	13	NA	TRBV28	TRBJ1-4	TGTGCCTCCGACGACTTTCGGGGTGAAAAACTGTTTTTT	CASDDFRGEKLFF
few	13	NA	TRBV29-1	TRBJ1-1	TGCAGCGTTGAAGTTAGCCTGAACACTGAAGCTTTCTTT	CSVEVSLNTEAFF
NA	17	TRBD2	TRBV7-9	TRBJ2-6	TGTGCCAGCAGCCGGCGGGGGGCCTCTTCTGTGGCCAACGTCCTGACTTTC	CASSRRGASSVANVLTF
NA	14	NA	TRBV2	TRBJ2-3	TGTGCCAGCAGCTACAGAAGAACCACAGATACGCAGTATTTT	CASSYRRTTDTQYF
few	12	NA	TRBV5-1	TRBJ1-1	TGCGCCAGCAGCCTGCAAGGAGTTGAAGCTTTCTTT	CASSLQGVEAFF
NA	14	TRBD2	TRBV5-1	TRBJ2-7	TGCGCCAGCAGTGCTAGCGGGGGTGACGACGAGCAGTACTTC	CASSASGGDDEQYF
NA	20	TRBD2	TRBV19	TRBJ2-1	TGTGCCAGTAGTCCATGGACTAGCGGGGGGGCCTCACACATCCACAATGAGCAGTTCTTC	CASSPWTSGGASHIHNEQFF
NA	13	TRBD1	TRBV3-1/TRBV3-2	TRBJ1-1	TGTGCCAGCAGCTACTCCGACAGGGGTGAAGCTTTCTTT	CASSYSDRGEAFF
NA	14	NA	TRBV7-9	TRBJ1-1	TGTGCCAGCAGGCGCCCGGGAACAAACACTGAAGCTTTCTTT	CASRRPGTNTEAFF
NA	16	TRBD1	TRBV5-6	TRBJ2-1	TGTGCCAGCAGCTTGGACAGGGGGGTAGCCTACAATGAGCAGTTCTTC	CASSLDRGVAYNEQFF
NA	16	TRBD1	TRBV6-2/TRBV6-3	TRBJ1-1	TGTGCCAGCAGCAAAATACAGGGGATCAATTGGGCTGAAGCTTTCTTT	CASSKIQGINWAEAFF
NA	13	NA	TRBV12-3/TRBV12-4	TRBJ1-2	TGTGCCAGCAGTTTCTCAGGGGAGTATGGCTACACCTTC	CASSFSGEYGYTF
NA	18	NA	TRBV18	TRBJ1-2	TGTGCCAGCTCACCCGAATGGGGCGGGACTCCCGGGTTGAATGGCTACACCTTC	CASSPEWGGTPGLNGYTF
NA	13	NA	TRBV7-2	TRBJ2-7	TGTGCCAGCGGCAGCAGGGCCACCTACGAGCAGTACTTC	CASGSRATYEQYF
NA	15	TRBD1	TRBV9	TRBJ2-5	TGTGCCAGCACCCCGGGCACAGGGGGCATGGAGACCCAGTACTTC	CASTPGTGGMETQYF
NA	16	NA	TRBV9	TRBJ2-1	TGTGCCAGCAGCGTAGCAGTGACTAGGGCTCAATCGGAGCAGTTCTTC	CASSVAVTRAQSEQFF
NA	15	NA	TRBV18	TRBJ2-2	TGTGCCAGCTCACCATACCGGGAGAACACCGGGGAGCTGTTTTTT	CASSPYRENTGELFF
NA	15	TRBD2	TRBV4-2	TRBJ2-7	TGTGCCAGCAGCCGGGGACTAGCGGGCTCCTACGAGCAGTACTTC	CASSRGLAGSYEQYF
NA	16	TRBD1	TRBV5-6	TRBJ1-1	TGTGCCAGCAGCTTCGAAGGACAGGGGAGGAACACTGAAGCTTTCTTT	CASSFEGQGRNTEAFF
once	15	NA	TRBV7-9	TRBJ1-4	TGTGCCAGCAGCCGCCACAGGGCAAAAAATGAAAAACTGTTTTTT	CASSRHRAKNEKLFF
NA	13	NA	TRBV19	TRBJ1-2	TGTGCCAGTAGTGTGCAGGGAAACTATGGCTACACCTTC	CASSVQGNYGYTF
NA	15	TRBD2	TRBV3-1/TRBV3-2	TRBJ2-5	TGTGCCAGCAGCCCGGGGACTAGCGGGGGGAAGACCCAGTACTTC	CASSPGTSGGKTQYF
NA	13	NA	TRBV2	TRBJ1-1	TGTGCCAGCAGTTCGACAGAGAAAACTGAAGCTTTCTTT	CASSSTEKTEAFF
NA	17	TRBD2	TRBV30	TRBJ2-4	TGTGCCTGGAGTGATGGTAGCGGGGGGGCGGCCAAAAACATTCAGTACTTC	CAWSDGSGGAAKNIQYF
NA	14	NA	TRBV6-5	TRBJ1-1	TGTGCCAGCAGTTACACCAGGGTGAACACTGAAGCTTTCTTT	CASSYTRVNTEAFF
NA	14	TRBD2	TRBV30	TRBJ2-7	TGTGCCTGGAGTGGCGGGGGAAGCTCCTACGAGCAGTACTTC	CAWSGGGSSYEQYF
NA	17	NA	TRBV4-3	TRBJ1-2	TGCGCCAGCAGCCAAGATCGAGGGAGGGGTATCAACTATGGCTACACCTTC	CASSQDRGRGINYGYTF
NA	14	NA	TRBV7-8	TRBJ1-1	TGTGCCAGCATTGGAACAGAGTCGAACACTGAAGCTTTCTTT	CASIGTESNTEAFF